This passage covers 2 T cell receptor beta chains from one sample sequenced in a study of memory CD4+ T cells and cytomegalovirus serostatus. Single viable CD3+CD4+CD8-CD45RO+ cells were sorted as the memory CD4+ T cells. Some clones are missing from TCRdb's copy, which holds only in-frame ones; the method was immunoSEQ multiplex PCR. The repertoire holds about 96,000 clones, with 80% as singletons. The material sequenced was memory CD4+ T cells from blood. These receptors were collected from an adult in good health and CMV-seropositive.

The V call is TRBV7-8, the J call TRBJ2-7; possibly TRBD2 for D (6 bases). The CDR3 runs to 17 residues. CDR1 is SGHVS, CDR2 FQNEAQ, per germline. V was cut by 1 base and J by 0 bases, with 16 bases left in between. CDR3 sequence reads: CASSLVILGSGSYEQYF. The CDR3 bases are TGTGCCAGCAGCTTAGTTATCTTAGGTAGCGGCTCCTACGAGCAGTACTTC. The entire variable domain, with the rest obtained from reference TRBV7-8 and TRBJ2-7, is as follows: GAGVSQSPRYKVAKRGQDVALRCDPISGHVSLFWYQQALGQGPEFLTYFQNEAQLDKSGLPSDRFFAERPEGSVSTLKIQRTQQEDSAVYLCASSLVILGSGSYEQYFGPGTRLTVT.

On this clone: This specimen includes other DNA sequences encoding the same CDR3. V gene TRBV20-1 combines with J gene TRBJ1-2; D gene uncertain. Germline-derived CDR1 and CDR2 are DFQATT and SNEGSKA (reference sequence). V gave up 4 bases and J gave up 2 bases, with 2 bases separating them. This CDR3 is 10 amino acids long. CDR3 in DNA: TGCAGTGCTACCAACTATGGCTACACCTTC. Protein: CSATNYGYTF.